Listed here are 8 T cell receptor beta chains from one sample, sequenced in a study of vaccination and CD4 T cells after COVID-19. These receptors' targets are unknown. Stated treatment: roughly 11-day PBMC culture with coronavirus spike peptide pools or control peptides (ViraFEST assay). With the Oncomine TCR Beta short-read assay, DNA from cultured CD4+ T cells was sequenced. From the PCR reads, TCRdb called clonotypes with MiXCR, one entry per CDR3 protein. Of about 15,000 distinct CDR3 sequences in the sample, more than 45% were seen once. Sequencing was carried out using CD4+ T cells from blood, cultured in vitro. These receptors came from a human donor who had recovered from COVID-19.

The chain recombines TRBV12-5 with TRBJ1-6; the D is unclear. The CDR3 covers 11 residues. CDR1 and CDR2 (germline): LGHNT, FRNRAP. Deletions cut 10 bases from V and 6 bases from J, with 7 bases between. The CDR3 loop is CAIEGNSPLHF. The CDR3 DNA reads TGTGCTATTGAAGGTAATTCACCCCTCCACTTT.

The J gene is TRBJ1-5, the V gene TRBV28; perhaps TRBD1 as D (6 bases). The CDR3 is made up of 15 amino acids. The germline V and J ends were trimmed by 0 bases and 11 bases, with 17 bases remaining between them. CDR1 and CDR2 from the germline V gene are MDHEN and SYDVKM. This chain's CDR3 is CASSLWAGESVAQHF. For the CDR3, the DNA is TGTGCCAGCAGTTTATGGGCAGGGGAATCCGTGGCCCAGCATTTT.

As concerns this clonotype: The junction and the germline gene differ at one end; a read error may be behind it. V and J are TRBV2 and TRBJ1-5; 8 bases line up with TRBD1. Germline V CDR1 and CDR2: SNHLY, FYNNEI. CDR3 length equals 14 residues. In DNA form, the CDR3 reads TGTGCCAGCAGCGGACAGGGCGGTAATCAGTCCCAGCATTTT. This gives the protein CASSGQGGNQSQHF. Based on the CDR3 plus reference TRBV2 and TRBJ1-5, the full variable domain is EPEVTQTPSHQVTQMGQEVILRCVPISNHLYFYWYRQILGQKVEFLVSFYNNEISEKSEIFDDQFSVERPDGSNFTLKIRSTKLEDSAMYFCASSGQGGNQSQHFGDGTRLSIL.

V is TRBV5-6 and J is TRBJ2-2; TRBD2 aligns across 8 bases. The V gene end was trimmed by 0 bases and the J gene end by 2 bases; junction bases not matched to a gene: 3. Germline CDR1 is SGHDT and CDR2 is YYEEEE. The CDR3 totals 16 residues. The CDR3 DNA reads as TGTGCCAGCAGCTTGGGACTAGCGAGAAACACCGGGGAGCTGTTTTTT. Translation: CASSLGLARNTGELFF.

This clonotype was observed a handful of times. The chain links TRBV6-2 or TRBV6-3 to TRBJ1-2; TRBD1 is a possible D gene (6 bases). This CDR3 region has 11 residues. V lost 5 bases to trimming and J lost 12 bases, with 13 bases between them. CDR1 is MNHEY and CDR2 is SVGEGT in the germline V gene. CDR3 DNA sequence: TGTGCCAGCAGTAACAGGGAGGTGAACACCTTC. Its protein is CASSNREVNTF.

This clonotype was recorded once. This chain joins TRBV5-1 and TRBJ2-7, with 10 bases that match TRBD1. V lost 3 bases, J lost 6 bases, and 3 bases stayed unmatched. CDR3 length: 13 residues. CDR1 is SGHRS and CDR2 is YFSETQ in the germline V gene. CDR3 sequence (DNA): TGCGCCAGCAGCTACGACAGGGGGCCCGAGCAGTACTTC. This encodes CASSYDRGPEQYF.

J is TRBJ1-1 and V is TRBV7-2; D not resolved. V lost 3 bases and J lost 0, with 5 bases in between. From germline, CDR1 is SGHTA and CDR2 FQGNSA. The CDR3 has 13 amino acids. The CDR3 sequence is CASSLEMNTEAFF. Here the CDR3 DNA reads TGTGCCAGCAGCTTGGAGATGAACACTGAAGCTTTCTTT.

The V gene is TRBV5-1, the J gene TRBJ1-5; unclear D gene. CDR1 is SGHRS and CDR2 is YFSETQ in the germline V gene. CDR3 length: 13 amino acids. V lost 4 bases and J 0 bases, leaving 5 bases between the germline ends. The CDR3 loop reads CASSEGSNQPQHF. The CDR3 coding sequence is TGCGCCAGCAGCGAGGGTAGCAATCAGCCCCAGCATTTT.